A single sample is the source of the 18 T cell receptor beta chains below, sequenced in a study of early T cells in non-severe SARS-CoV-2 infection. TCRdb reprocessed the 5' RACE reads via MiXCR and lists one record per CDR3 protein. The sample has 65,000 to 95,000 distinct CDR3 sequences, roughly 4.7% seen once. The sequences come from whole blood, collected at baseline. The receptors were gathered from an adult who was a healthcare worker with PCR-confirmed SARS-CoV-2 infection or an uninfected control (not recorded which).

This clonotype was detected ten times or more. This chain uses TRBV19 with TRBJ2-1, with a possible D match to TRBD2 (6 bases). From germline, CDR1 is LNHDA and CDR2 SQIVND (reference sequence). V was trimmed by 3 bases and J by 5 bases, leaving 17 bases between them. This CDR3 is built from 16 residues. CDR3 amino acids: CASSIPGRRPDNEQFF. The CDR3 coding sequence is TGTGCCAGTAGTATTCCCGGGAGACGCCCGGACAATGAGCAGTTCTTC.

This clonotype was seen repeatedly, ten times or more. The V and J genes are TRBV7-9 and TRBJ2-1; TRBD2 aligns across 10 bases. The CDR3 consists of 16 residues. Germline assignment: CDR1 SEHNR and CDR2 FQNEAQ (reference sequence). The ends lost 2 bases at V and 5 bases at J; junction bases unmatched: 6. This chain's CDR3 is CASSLYASGSHNEQFF. For the CDR3, the DNA is TGTGCCAGCAGCTTATACGCTAGCGGGAGTCACAATGAGCAGTTCTTC.

The chain couples TRBV6-5 to TRBJ2-7; maybe TRBD1 (5 bases). The CDR3 sequence is 13 residues long. Germline CDR1 is MNHEY and CDR2 is SVGAGI. The V end lost 5 bases, the J end lost 6 bases, and 14 bases lay between the germline ends. The CDR3 spells CASSRTPHGEQYF. The DNA of the CDR3 is TGTGCCAGCAGTCGGACACCTCACGGCGAGCAGTACTTC.

This rearrangement joins TRBV12-3 or TRBV12-4 to TRBJ2-7; D might be TRBD1 or TRBD2, each matching 5 bases. Trimming cost V 2 bases and J 5 bases, with 13 bases left between them. CDR3 length equals 14 residues. In DNA form, the CDR3 reads TGTGCCAGCAGTTTAAGTGGGACCCGCCACGAGCAGTACTTC. Its translation: CASSLSGTRHEQYF.

This clonotype was seen repeatedly, ten times or more. The chain couples TRBV6-5 to TRBJ1-4; maybe TRBD1 (6 bases). The germline V gene encodes CDR1 MNHEY and CDR2 SVGAGI. CDR3 length: 15 amino acids. Trimming took 7 bases from V and 3 from J, leaving 15 bases between them. The CDR3 reads CASTRKGGSNEKLFF. The DNA for the CDR3 is TGTGCCAGCACACGTAAAGGGGGATCTAATGAAAAACTGTTTTTT.

This clonotype was seen at least ten times. The chain carries TRBV3-1 and TRBJ2-1; the D gene is possibly TRBD1 (6 bases). This CDR3 is built from 13 residues. Trimming took off 3 bases at V and 6 bases at J, with 9 bases between the two ends. Looked up from germline, CDR1 is LGHDT and CDR2 is YNNKEL (reference sequence). CDR3 DNA sequence: TGTGCCAGCAGCCAGAACAGGGCCAATGAGCAGTTCTTC. Protein: CASSQNRANEQFF.

The V and J genes are TRBV5-1 and TRBJ1-1; D not certain. The V gene lost 6 bases and the J gene lost 9 bases, with 3 bases spanning the gap. This CDR3 contains 8 residues. Germline CDR1 is SGHRS and CDR2 is YFSETQ. CDR3 sequence (DNA): TGCGCCAGCAACAAAGCTTTCTTT. This encodes CASNKAFF.

The genes are TRBV12-3 or TRBV12-4 and TRBJ1-6; weak D call: TRBD1 (6 bases). V dropped 6 bases and J dropped 9 bases, with 21 bases sitting between them. CDR3 length: 16 amino acids. The CDR3 loop is CASRFDSRGLISPLHF. CDR3 coding DNA: TGTGCCAGCAGATTCGACTCCAGGGGCCTCATTTCACCCCTCCACTTT.

This clonotype was observed at least ten times. The chain couples TRBV11-2 to TRBJ2-1; TRBD1 or TRBD2 may be the D gene (5 bases each). Germline V gene data show CDR1 as SGHAT and CDR2 as FQNNGV. The CDR3 is 14 residues long. Trimming removed 6 bases at V and 10 bases at J, with 19 bases between. DNA of the CDR3: TGTGCCAGCAGTTCTCCCCGGGGCTCCTGGGAGCAGTTCTTC. The encoded protein is CASSSPRGSWEQFF.

The chain couples TRBV7-6 to TRBJ1-4, with D possibly matching TRBD1 (5 bases). The V gene lost 10 bases and the J gene lost 3 bases, with 27 bases spanning the gap. Germline V gene lookup returns CDR1 SGHVS and CDR2 FNYEAQ. There are 18 residues in the CDR3. The CDR3 bases are TGTGCCACCCTGACCCGATCGACAGACCCGGGGGCTAATGAAAAACTGTTTTTT. This gives the protein CATLTRSTDPGANEKLFF. Full variable domain (outside the CDR3, taken from reference TRBV7-6 and TRBJ1-4): GAGVSQSPRYKVTKRGQDVALRCDPISGHVSLYWYRQALGQGPEFLTYFNYEAQQDKSGLPNDRFSAERPEGSISTLTIQRTEQRDSAMYRCATLTRSTDPGANEKLFFGSGTQLSVL.

This clonotype has only a few counts. The chain carries TRBV29-1 and TRBJ1-1; 7 positions agree with TRBD1. Germline lookup yields CDR1 SQVTM and CDR2 ANQGSEA. The CDR3 is made up of 14 amino acids. Losses at the gene ends were 4 bases for V and 5 bases for J; bases not matched to a gene: 10. The CDR3 DNA reads as TGCAGCGTTGGGGAGACAGGGATGGGGACTGAAGCTTTCTTT. Protein product: CSVGETGMGTEAFF.

This clonotype was counted a few times. The chain couples TRBV12-3 or TRBV12-4 to TRBJ1-5; D not certain. The V end was cut by 4 bases, the J end by 2 bases, with 15 bases between. The CDR3 covers 16 residues. CDR3 residues: CASSSVGGMGNQPQHF. The CDR3 region has the DNA TGTGCCAGCAGTTCAGTTGGAGGGATGGGCAATCAGCCCCAGCATTTT.

This clonotype has ten or more counts. The chain carries TRBV28 and TRBJ1-1, with D possibly matching TRBD1 (5 bases). The CDR3 runs 17 residues. Germline V gene data show CDR1 as MDHEN and CDR2 as SYDVKM. The V end was cut by 2 bases, the J end by 5 bases, with 21 bases between. The DNA of the CDR3 is TGTGCCAGCAGTTTACCTACCGGGGGAACCATGAGGACTGAAGCTTTCTTT. This codes for CASSLPTGGTMRTEAFF.

This clonotype has at least ten counts. V gene TRBV29-1 combines with J gene TRBJ2-7; TRBD1 agrees at 9 bases. The CDR3 is 14 amino acids. Trimming took 4 bases from V and 7 from J; bases not matched to a gene: 11. From germline, CDR1 is SQVTM and CDR2 ANQGSEA. CDR3 loop: CSVVFPTGGYEQYF. DNA for the CDR3: TGCAGCGTTGTGTTCCCGACAGGGGGTTATGAGCAGTACTTC.

V gene TRBV7-2 combines with J gene TRBJ2-2, with D possibly being TRBD1 (5 bases). CDR1 is SGHTA and CDR2 is FQGNSA in the germline V gene. The V end was cut by 3 bases, the J end by 0 bases, with 8 bases between. The CDR3 is 15 amino acids. The CDR3 reads CASSLRTSNTGELFF. The CDR3 DNA is TGTGCCAGCAGCTTGAGGACATCGAACACCGGGGAGCTGTTTTTT.

The chain combines TRBV19 with TRBJ2-2; no reliable D call. This CDR3 is built from 18 residues. CDR1 LNHDA and CDR2 SQIVND come from the germline V gene (reference sequence). V was clipped by 6 bases and J by 0 bases, with 20 bases between them. CDR3 sequence reads: CASSDPARKTPNTGELFF. CDR3 sequence (DNA): TGTGCCAGTAGCGACCCCGCCAGGAAAACCCCGAACACCGGGGAGCTGTTTTTT.

This clonotype occurred a few times. This chain joins TRBV6-6 and TRBJ1-5, with no clear D. The germline V and J ends were trimmed by 5 bases and 0 bases, with 11 bases remaining between them. Germline V gene sequence: CDR1 MNHNY, CDR2 SVGAGI (reference sequence). The CDR3 is 15 residues long. CDR3 sequence: CASSPRGSSNQPQHF. In DNA form, the CDR3 reads TGTGCCAGCAGTCCTCGAGGGAGTAGCAATCAGCCCCAGCATTTT.

The chain couples TRBV7-6 to TRBJ1-2; 7 bases agree with TRBD1. The CDR3 has 17 amino acids. The V gene's germline CDR1 is SGHVS and CDR2 FNYEAQ. The V and J ends lost 4 bases and 3 bases, in that order; junction bases with no gene match: 14. The CDR3 coding sequence is TGTGCCAGCAGCTACCGAGCCGGGACAGCCCTAGACTATGGCTACACCTTC. Translated, it gives CASSYRAGTALDYGYTF. The entire variable domain, with the rest obtained from reference TRBV7-6 and TRBJ1-2, is as follows: GAGVSQSPRYKVTKRGQDVALRCDPISGHVSLYWYRQALGQGPEFLTYFNYEAQQDKSGLPNDRFSAERPEGSISTLTIQRTEQRDSAMYRCASSYRAGTALDYGYTFGSGTRLTVV.